This is a list of T cell receptor beta chains from one sample in a study of cytomegalovirus exposure and HLA in healthy donors. Assay used: immunoSEQ multiplex PCR; TCRdb lists only in-frame clones, some missing. This repertoire shows roughly 140,000 clones, less than 90% found once; its top ten account for around 3.2%. Specimen: PBMCs. These receptors originate from a woman between 18 and 29 years old in good health and CMV-seropositive. Each CDR3 is given with its conserved first and last residue. A D gene is named only where the DNA matches it firmly. Part of the rows lack a size; the others show once, few, many or a class for expanded clones.

d_call clone_size j_call v_call cdr3_nt cdr3_aa
. . TRBJ2-5 TRBV10-3 TGTGCCATCAGTGAGGCGGAGACCCAGTACTTC CAISEAETQYF
TRBD2 . TRBJ2-7 TRBV14 TGTGCCAGCAGTATAGCGGGAGCCCACGAGCAGTACTTC CASSIAGAHEQYF
TRBD2 . TRBJ2-1 TRBV6-1 TGTGCCAGCAGTGAAGCTTCGGCGGGAGTGTCCTACAATGAGCAGTTCTTC CASSEASAGVSYNEQFF
. . TRBJ2-7 TRBV6-5 TGTGCCAGCAGGCCGCAGGGACTCCACGAGCAGTACTTC CASRPQGLHEQYF
TRBD2 once TRBJ2-5 TRBV18 TGTGCCAGCTCACCAGTTTTCCGGGAGGAGGGAGAGACCCAGTACTTC CASSPVFREEGETQYF
TRBD2 once TRBJ2-2 TRBV10-3 TGTGCCATCAGTACCAGCGGGGGGAACACCGGGGAGCTGTTTTTT CAISTSGGNTGELFF
TRBD1 . TRBJ1-1 TRBV10-3 TGTGCCATCAGGATAGGACAGGGTAAACCTGAAGCTTTCTTT CAIRIGQGKPEAFF
. . TRBJ2-3 TRBV4-1 TGCGCCAGCAGCCAAGTGGCCCCCGGCGGGACAGATACGCAGTATTTT CASSQVAPGGTDTQYF
. . TRBJ1-5 TRBV7-9 TGTGCCAGCAGCTTAAGCGGGAACAATCAGCCCCAGCATTTT CASSLSGNNQPQHF
. . TRBJ2-2 TRBV9 TGTGCCAGCAGCGTAGGTTCCAGGAACACCGGGGAGCTGTTTTTT CASSVGSRNTGELFF
TRBD1 . TRBJ1-5 TRBV7-8 TGTGCCAGCAGCGACGGACAGGGGAATCAGCCCCAGCATTTT CASSDGQGNQPQHF
. . TRBJ1-2 TRBV11-3 TGTGCCAGCAGCATCGACCGGGGGAATACGGGCTACACCTTC CASSIDRGNTGYTF
TRBD1 . TRBJ1-1 TRBV11-2 TGTGCCAGCAGCTTTCTAGGAGGGGGCTTCACTGAAGCTTTCTTT CASSFLGGGFTEAFF
. . TRBJ2-1 TRBV28 TGTGCCAGCAGTTTATTAGCGAACTCCTACAATGAGCAGTTCTTC CASSLLANSYNEQFF
. . TRBJ1-1 TRBV27 TGTGCCAGCAGTTTAAGGGCAGGGGCGATAGGATACACTGAAGCTTTCTTT CASSLRAGAIGYTEAFF
TRBD1 few TRBJ1-5 TRBV28 TGTGCCAGCAGCGACCCCGGACAGGGTAGCAATCAGCCCCAGCATTTT CASSDPGQGSNQPQHF
. . TRBJ2-3 TRBV7-2 TGTGCCAGCACCGTAAATGGGGGGTCAGATACGCAGTATTTT CASTVNGGSDTQYF
. . TRBJ2-2 TRBV15 TGTGCCACCAGCAGAGATCCAGTGGGGCAATCCGGGGAGCTGTTTTTT CATSRDPVGQSGELFF
. once TRBJ1-1 TRBV30 TGTGCCTGGAGCTATACGGTTGGCACTGAAGCTTTCTTT CAWSYTVGTEAFF
TRBD2 . TRBJ2-3 TRBV28 TGTGCCAGCAGTCAACTAGCGGGAGCAGCAGATACGCAGTATTTT CASSQLAGAADTQYF
. . TRBJ1-2 TRBV28 TGTGCCACCACCGATGAGACCGGGAGAGCTGGCTACACCTTC CATTDETGRAGYTF
TRBD1 . TRBJ1-1 TRBV29-1 TGCAGCGTCCGGGACAGGGGGCTTATGGTGGGCACTGAAGCTTTCTTT CSVRDRGLMVGTEAFF
TRBD1 . TRBJ2-7 TRBV4-1 TGCGCCAGCAGCCAAGATATAGGGGACAGCTACGAGCAGTACTTC CASSQDIGDSYEQYF
. . TRBJ1-5 TRBV2 TGTGCCATTAAAAAAATGGGCGTAGAGCCCCAGCATTTT CAIKKMGVEPQHF
TRBD1 few TRBJ2-1 TRBV6-1 TGTGCCGGAGGGACAGGGTTGGATGAGCAGTTCTTC CAGGTGLDEQFF
TRBD1 . TRBJ1-1 TRBV27 TGTGCCAGCAGTCTAAGGACAGGGGCCGGGGGCACTGAAGCTTTCTTT CASSLRTGAGGTEAFF
TRBD2 . TRBJ2-1 TRBV15 TGTGCCACCAGCAGAGAGCGGGGGTTTGAGCAGTTCTTC CATSRERGFEQFF
TRBD2 . TRBJ2-3 TRBV4-3 TGCGCCAGCAGCCAAGCGAAGCTAGCGGGAGATTTTGGAGATACGCAGTATTTT CASSQAKLAGDFGDTQYF
TRBD1 . TRBJ1-2 TRBV27 TGTGCCAGCACCTCGGGACAGGGGAATTTGAACTATGGCTACACCTTC CASTSGQGNLNYGYTF
TRBD1 . TRBJ2-7 TRBV5-4 TGTGCCAGCAGCGCACAGGGGGTACCCATCTACGAGCAGTACTTC CASSAQGVPIYEQYF
TRBD1 . TRBJ2-3 TRBV19 TGTGCCAGTAGTACCTTGACAGGGGGCACAGATACGCAGTATTTT CASSTLTGGTDTQYF
. . TRBJ2-2 TRBV15 TGTGCCACCAGACTAGGCGGGGAGCTGTTTTTT CATRLGGELFF
. . TRBJ2-2 TRBV9 TGTGCCAGCAGCGTACAGGGTTTTACCGGGGAGCTGTTTTTT CASSVQGFTGELFF
. . TRBJ2-5 TRBV5-1 TGCGCCAGCAGCATTGGTGAGGGCTGGGAGACCCAGTACTTC CASSIGEGWETQYF
. once TRBJ2-7 TRBV20-1 TGCAGTGCTAGACAGGCCTACGAGCAGTACTTC CSARQAYEQYF
. . TRBJ2-3 TRBV6-1 TGTGCCAGCAACTCGCGGGGCACAGATACGCAGTATTTT CASNSRGTDTQYF
. . TRBJ2-2 TRBV28 TGTGCCAGCAGTTTTGGTGTCGACAGGGAGGCCGGGGAGCTGTTTTTT CASSFGVDREAGELFF
TRBD2 . TRBJ2-7 TRBV7-9 TGTGCCAGCAGCTTAGGGGGGACTAGCGGGAGGGCCGTGGAGCAGTACTTC CASSLGGTSGRAVEQYF
TRBD2 . TRBJ2-5 TRBV11-3 TGTGCCAGCAGCCCAAGACTAGCGGGAGGCCGGGAGACCCAGTACTTC CASSPRLAGGRETQYF
TRBD2 . TRBJ2-2 TRBV5-6 TGTGCCAGCAGCTACGGAACTAGCGGAACCGGGGAGCTGTTTTTT CASSYGTSGTGELFF
. few TRBJ1-5 TRBV5-8 TGTGCCAGCAGCTTGGGAGGGCGAAGCAATCAGCCCCAGCATTTT CASSLGGRSNQPQHF
TRBD1 . TRBJ1-1 TRBV6-1 TGTGCCAGCAGGCAACAGGGGACTGAAGCTTTCTTT CASRQQGTEAFF
. few TRBJ2-4 TRBV6-5 TGTGCCAGCAGCCGGCAGCAGGGTGCCAAAAACATTCAGTACTTC CASSRQQGAKNIQYF
. . TRBJ1-2 TRBV9 TGTGCCAGCAGCTTACCAGGGTCCTATGGCTACACCTTC CASSLPGSYGYTF
TRBD1 large TRBJ1-2 TRBV4-1 TGCGCCAGCAGCCGCGGGACAGGGGACTACTATGGCTACACCTTC CASSRGTGDYYGYTF
TRBD2 . TRBJ2-7 TRBV28 TGTGCCAGCAGTTTATTGTTCAGCGGGAAGTTCTACGAGCAGTACTTC CASSLLFSGKFYEQYF
. . TRBJ1-5 TRBV6-1 TGTGCCAGCAGTGTTGAGGGATCTGATGTTAACCAGCCCCAGCATTTT CASSVEGSDVNQPQHF
. . TRBJ2-3 TRBV18 TGTGCCAGCTCACTGGACTTTAAGAGGGATACGCAGTATTTT CASSLDFKRDTQYF
TRBD2 once TRBJ2-1 TRBV6-5 TGTGCCAGCAGTCCCCGCAAGAGCGGGGAGCCGCAGTTCTTC CASSPRKSGEPQFF
TRBD1 . TRBJ2-2 TRBV5-8 TGTGCCAGGGGACAGAGGGGCACCGGGGAGCTGTTTTTT CARGQRGTGELFF
. . TRBJ1-5 TRBV18 TGTGCCAGCTCCACTGGGGCAAGGGGGCAGCCCCAGCATTTT CASSTGARGQPQHF
TRBD2 . TRBJ2-1 TRBV7-9 TGTGCCAGCAGCTTAGCGGGGGGAGGGCCGTTCTCTGAGCAGTTCTTC CASSLAGGGPFSEQFF
TRBD2 . TRBJ2-2 TRBV7-8 TGTGCCAGCAGCTTACTGGCTTCCGGGAGGGGGGAGCTGTTTTTT CASSLLASGRGELFF